Included here is one T cell receptor beta chain sequence, with context. Its specificity is not known. The PCR was carried out with 60 Vbeta primers and 13 Jbeta primers. The method was immunoSEQ multiplex PCR; TCRdb's version includes in-frame clones alone and lacks a portion of them. The sample lists some 120,000 clones, about 74% occurring once. The data stem from a study of cytomegalovirus exposure and HLA in healthy donors. General study points: Roughly even sequencing depth across donors was the assumption behind the presence/absence analyses. Productive rates of about 87% or about 30% were seen for most TCR beta V segments in an earlier analysis. The authors later linked a missense DCLRE1C variant to TCR beta V- and J-gene trimming. Later analysis identified about 15,000 TCR beta sequences associated with HLA alleles, using a false discovery rate threshold of 0.05.

The CDR3 length is 14 residues. The V gene's germline CDR1 is MNHEY and CDR2 SVGAGI. V gave up 8 bases and J gave up 3 bases; unmatched junction bases: 7. This clonotype originated in a woman in her 50s in good health and CMV-seropositive. The V gene is TRBV6-5, the J gene TRBJ2-7, with 10 nucleotides matching TRBD2. Sequenced: PBMCs. The chain's CDR3 is CASLASGGRYEQYF. Written as DNA, the CDR3 is TGTGCCAGCCTGGCTAGCGGGGGCCGCTACGAGCAGTACTTC.